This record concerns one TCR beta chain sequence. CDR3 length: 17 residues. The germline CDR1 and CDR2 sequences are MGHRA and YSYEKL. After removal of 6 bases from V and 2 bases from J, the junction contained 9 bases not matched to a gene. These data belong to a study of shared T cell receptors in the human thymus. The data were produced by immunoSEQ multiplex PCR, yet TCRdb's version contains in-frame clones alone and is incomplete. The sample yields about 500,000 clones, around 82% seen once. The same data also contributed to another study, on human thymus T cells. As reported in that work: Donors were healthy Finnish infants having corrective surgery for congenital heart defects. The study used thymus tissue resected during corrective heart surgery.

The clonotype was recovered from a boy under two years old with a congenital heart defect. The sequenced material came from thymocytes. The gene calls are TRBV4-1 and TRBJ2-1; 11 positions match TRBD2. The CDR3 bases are TGCGCCAGCAGAAGACTAGCGGGAAGGCCCCCCTACAATGAGCAGTTCTTC. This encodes CASRRLAGRPPYNEQFF.